This TCR beta chain came from a study of early stage breast cancer tumors. Study-wide background: Invasive lobular carcinomas made up about 35% of the 12 ER+/PR+/HER2- tumors. Findings and limits, study-wide: Compared with adjacent normal breast tissue, tumors showed 2 to 2.5-fold greater T cell density and higher clonality. Most shared enriched TCRB sequences were commonly generated ones.

In regard to this clone: Antigen unknown.

This CDR3 has 17 residues. V shed 6 bases and J shed 4 bases, with 25 bases lying between them. Germline V gene sequence: CDR1 WSHSY, CDR2 SAAADI. Repertoires were generated with immunoSEQ multiplex PCR, while TCRdb's copy carries only in-frame clones and drops some. The sample gives about 51,000 clones, roughly 78% of which show up once; roughly 3.5% is in the top ten. This chain joins TRBV10-2 and TRBJ2-7; D could derive from TRBD1 or TRBD2 (5 bases each). Specimen: blood. This TCR was recovered from a person aged 35 to 50 with breast cancer. CDR3 region: CASSTNLRDEREYEQYF. The DNA of the CDR3 is TGCGCCAGCAGCACAAACCTCCGGGACGAAAGGGAGTACGAGCAGTACTTC.